The rows below give T cell receptor beta chains drawn from one sample of a study of OX40 agonist ivuxolimab in advanced cancers. The protocol was immunoSEQ multiplex PCR, while the TCRdb copy is restricted to in-frame clones and leaves out a portion. The sample shows approximately 41,000 clones, approximately 88% of them seen only once. This specimen was CD4+ or CD8+ T cells sorted from blood, taken in a trial of the OX40 agonist ivuxolimab. The receptors stem from an adult with an advanced solid tumor such as melanoma, head and neck, liver or kidney cancer. The CDR3 runs from the conserved cysteine through the conserved F or W. The order of the fields is V gene, CDR3 length, CDR3 protein.

>TRBV4-1|14
CASSNRDRDEKLFF
>TRBV5-4|13
CASSLPTQETQYF
>TRBV10-3|15
CAISEGGADSYEQYF
>TRBV5-4|16
CASSLTSGGVTDTQYF
>TRBV7-2|13
CASSLGVGNTIYF
>TRBV19|15
CASTLTGLVRNEQFF
>TRBV15|14
CATSIRQGGTEAFF
>TRBV7-9|14
CASSLGQTLSPLHF
>TRBV7-2|16
CASSSDPAGTGDTQYF
>TRBV11-2|15
CASSTGQGDTGELFF
>TRBV7-6|20
CASSLMGPTRGPGGTDTQYF
>TRBV2|15
CASSGDRGEWYGYTF
>TRBV18|15
CASSPGQGPLYGYTF
>TRBV7-6|13
CASSPGLQGEQYF
>TRBV11-1|16
CASSPGPWDSAFGYTF
>TRBV7-2|16
CASSLDGSSGANVLTF
>TRBV4-3|15
CASSQDGWGGQPQHF
>TRBV5-6|12
CASSLPPGELFF
>TRBV4-2|12
CASSQRTGELFF
>TRBV13|17
CASSPTPTSGGRGGQYF